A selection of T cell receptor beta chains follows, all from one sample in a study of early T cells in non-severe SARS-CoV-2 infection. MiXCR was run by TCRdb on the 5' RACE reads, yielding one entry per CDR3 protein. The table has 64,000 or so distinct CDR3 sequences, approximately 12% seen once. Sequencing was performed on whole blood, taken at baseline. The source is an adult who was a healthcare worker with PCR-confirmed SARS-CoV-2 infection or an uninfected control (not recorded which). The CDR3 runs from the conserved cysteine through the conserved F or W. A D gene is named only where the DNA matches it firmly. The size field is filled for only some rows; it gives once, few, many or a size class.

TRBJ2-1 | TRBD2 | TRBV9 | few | TGTGCCAGCAGCATAAGACTAGCGGGGGCCTACAATGAGCAGTTCTTC | CASSIRLAGAYNEQFF
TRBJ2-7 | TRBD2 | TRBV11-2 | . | TGTGCCAGCAGCTCCATTCACGCTAGCGGGGGGCCGGCCTACGAGCAGTACTTC | CASSSIHASGGPAYEQYF
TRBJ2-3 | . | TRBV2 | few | TGTGCCAGCAGTGACAGGGTCCCGACAGATACGCAGTATTTT | CASSDRVPTDTQYF
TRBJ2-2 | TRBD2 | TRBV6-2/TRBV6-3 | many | TGTGCCAGCAACGGGGGGGAAACCGGGGAGCTGTTTTTT | CASNGGETGELFF
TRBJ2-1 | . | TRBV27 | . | TGTGCCAGCAGTCCCCGATTAGATATAGATGAGCAGTTCTTC | CASSPRLDIDEQFF
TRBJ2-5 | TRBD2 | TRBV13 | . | TGTGCCAGCAGTCCACTAGCGGGAGACCAAGAGACCCAGTACTTC | CASSPLAGDQETQYF
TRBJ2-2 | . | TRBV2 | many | TGTGCCAGCAGTGAAGCCCCCAGTAGGAACACCGGGGAGCTGTTTTTT | CASSEAPSRNTGELFF
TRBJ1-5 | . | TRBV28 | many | TGTGCCAGCAGTTTAGTTTTGACTGCTTTCTCAGGTGTTAGCCGGCAGGGTCTTTACCAGCCCCAGCATTTT | CASSLVLTAFSGVSRQGLYQPQHF
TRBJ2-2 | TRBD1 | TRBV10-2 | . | TGCGCCAGCACTCCAAGGACAGGGCCAAACACCGGGGAGCTGTTTTTT | CASTPRTGPNTGELFF
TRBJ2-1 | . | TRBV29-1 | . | TGCAGCGGGAGCAACAATGAGCAGTTCTTC | CSGSNNEQFF
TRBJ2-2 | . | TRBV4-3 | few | TGCGCCAGCAGCCAGAACCCACCGGGACACTACACCGGGGAGCTGTTTTTT | CASSQNPPGHYTGELFF
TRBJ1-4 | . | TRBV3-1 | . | TGTGCCGGCAGCCAAGAAGGGACACCGAATGAAAAACTGTTTTTT | CAGSQEGTPNEKLFF
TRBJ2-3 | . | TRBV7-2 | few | TGTGCCAGCAGCTTAGCCGGGGCTAGCGCCACAGATACGCAGTATTTT | CASSLAGASATDTQYF
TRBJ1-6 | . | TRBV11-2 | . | TGTGCCAGCAGCTTAGTTGGACGCCCGGGACCCCTCCACTTT | CASSLVGRPGPLHF
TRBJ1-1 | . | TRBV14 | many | TGTGCCAGCAGCCAAGATCGGGGTATGAACACTGAAGCTTTCTTT | CASSQDRGMNTEAFF
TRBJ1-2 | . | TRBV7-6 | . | TGTGCCAGCAGCTTAGGAAGCAGGGCCGATGGCTACACCTTC | CASSLGSRADGYTF
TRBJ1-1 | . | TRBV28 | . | TGTGCCAGCCAACTTCTTCAGGGCCTGAACACTGAAGCTTTCTTT | CASQLLQGLNTEAFF
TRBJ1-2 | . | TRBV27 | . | TGTGCCAGCAGTTCCCCCTCGGAGGGACATGGCTACACCTTC | CASSSPSEGHGYTF
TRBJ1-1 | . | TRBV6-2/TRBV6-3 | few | TGTGCCAGCAGTTACTCGTTCGACAGAGCGGACACTGAAGCTTTCTTT | CASSYSFDRADTEAFF
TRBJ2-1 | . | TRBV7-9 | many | TGTGCCAGCAGCTTCGACTTGACCTACAATGAGCAGTTCTTC | CASSFDLTYNEQFF
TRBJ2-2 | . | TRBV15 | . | TGTGCCACCAGCAGAGTGAGGACCGGGGAGCTGTTTTTT | CATSRVRTGELFF
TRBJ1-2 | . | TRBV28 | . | TGTGCCAGCAGGACCTCTGATAACTATGGCTACACCTTC | CASRTSDNYGYTF
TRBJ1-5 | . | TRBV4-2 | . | TGTGCCAGCAGCCAAGATCCAGCGGATCAGCCCCAGCATTTT | CASSQDPADQPQHF
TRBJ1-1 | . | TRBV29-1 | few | TGCAGCGCAGGGGCAGCGAACACTGAAGCTTTCTTT | CSAGAANTEAFF
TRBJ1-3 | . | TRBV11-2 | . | TGTGCCAGCAGCCGCCGGCCGGGAAGCTCTGAAAACACCATATATTTT | CASSRRPGSSENTIYF
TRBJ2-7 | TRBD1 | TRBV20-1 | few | TGCAGTGCTAGATCACCCAGGGGGGACAGGGGGCGAAACGAGCAGTACTTC | CSARSPRGDRGRNEQYF
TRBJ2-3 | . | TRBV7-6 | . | TGTGCCAGCAACCTAGGGGGGCACACAGATACGCAGTATTTT | CASNLGGHTDTQYF
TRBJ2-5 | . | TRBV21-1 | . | TGTGCCAGCAGCCCCAGAGTCGAGATTTCGGGACAGGGGAAGACCCAGTACTTC | CASSPRVEISGQGKTQYF
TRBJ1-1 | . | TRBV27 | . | TGTGCCAGCAGTTCGGAGATGAACACTGAAGCTTTCTTT | CASSSEMNTEAFF
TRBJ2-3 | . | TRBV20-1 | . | TGCAGTGCTAACCCCAGTGCAGGGAGGTATACGCAGTATTTT | CSANPSAGRYTQYF
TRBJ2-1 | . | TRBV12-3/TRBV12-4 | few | TGTGCCAGCAGTTTGAAACGGGGAAGCTCCTACAATGAGCAGTTCTTC | CASSLKRGSSYNEQFF
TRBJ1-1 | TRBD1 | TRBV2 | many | TGTGCCAGCAGGCCTGCCGGGACAGGGAACACTGAAGCTTTCTTT | CASRPAGTGNTEAFF
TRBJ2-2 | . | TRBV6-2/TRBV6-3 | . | TGTGCCAGCCGGGGGAACACCGGGGAGCTGTTTTTT | CASRGNTGELFF
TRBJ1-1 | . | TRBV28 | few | TGTGCCAGCAGTCCCCCGAACACTGAAGCTTTCTTT | CASSPPNTEAFF
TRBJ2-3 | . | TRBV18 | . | TGTGCCAGCTCACCACCCGGGAGCATAGATACGCAGTATTTT | CASSPPGSIDTQYF
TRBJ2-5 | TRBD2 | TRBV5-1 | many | TGCGCCAGCAGCTTGAGTACTAGCGTTGGAGAGACCCAGTACTTC | CASSLSTSVGETQYF
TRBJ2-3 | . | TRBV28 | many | TGTGCCAGCAGCCCCCTGCCAGATACGCAGTATTTT | CASSPLPDTQYF
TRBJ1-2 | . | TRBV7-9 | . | TGTGCCAGCAGCCTTCCAGGGGTTTTCCATGGCTACACCTTC | CASSLPGVFHGYTF
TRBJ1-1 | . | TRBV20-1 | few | TGCAGTGCTAGACATTACCTTACAGTGAACACTGAAGCTTTCTTT | CSARHYLTVNTEAFF
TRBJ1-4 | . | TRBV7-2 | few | TGTGCCAGCAGCTTAGAGCCGGACGGAGCAACTAATGAAAAACTGTTTTTT | CASSLEPDGATNEKLFF
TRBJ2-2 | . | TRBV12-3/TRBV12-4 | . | TGTGCCAGCAGTTTAAACGGGGACACCGGGGAGCTGTTTTTT | CASSLNGDTGELFF
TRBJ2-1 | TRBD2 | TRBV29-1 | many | TGCAGCGTGATAGCGGGGGACGTTTACAATGAGCAGTTCTTC | CSVIAGDVYNEQFF
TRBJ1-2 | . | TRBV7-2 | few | TGTGCCAGCAGCTTAGTGTCCGGGGACGGGTATGGCTACACCTTC | CASSLVSGDGYGYTF
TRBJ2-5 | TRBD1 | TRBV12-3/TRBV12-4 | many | TGTGCCAGCAGTACAGGGGACCAAGAGACCCAGTACTTC | CASSTGDQETQYF
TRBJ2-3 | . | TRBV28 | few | TGTGCCAGCAGTGAAACCGGGACGGGCAGGGCAGATACGCAGTATTTT | CASSETGTGRADTQYF
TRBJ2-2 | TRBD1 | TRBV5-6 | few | TGTGCCAGCAGCACCGGACAGGGCACCGGGGAGCTGTTTTTT | CASSTGQGTGELFF
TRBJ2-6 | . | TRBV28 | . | TGTGCCACCTTAAGGGGTATCAGCTCTGGGGCCAACGTCCTGACTTTC | CATLRGISSGANVLTF
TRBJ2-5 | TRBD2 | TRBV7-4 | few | TGTGCCAGCAGCCCCGAGGTAGCGGGGGGGCCCCAGTACTTC | CASSPEVAGGPQYF
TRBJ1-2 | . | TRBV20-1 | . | TGCAGTGCTAGAATCCTTCAGGGACCCTATGGCTACACCTTC | CSARILQGPYGYTF
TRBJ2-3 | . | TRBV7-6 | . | TGTGCCAGCAGCCTTATCAGCACAGATACGCAGTATTTT | CASSLISTDTQYF